This T cell receptor beta chain was recorded in a study of blood T cell repertoires in COVID-19 (dated by TCRdb to 2020 to 2021). The study in broad terms: Samples covering the acute and convalescent phases of COVID-19 were provided by collaborators in the United States, Italy and Spain. The material from the prospective study consisted of cDNA or gDNA derived from T cells, B-cell-depleted T cells, or PBMCs. Deeply sampled blood TCRbeta repertoires from subjects exposed to, actively infected with, or recovered from COVID-19 were included in the dataset. The repertoires were released in a freely available public database meant as a resource for research on the immune response to SARS-CoV-2. The samples were drawn from the first 160 participants of the ongoing ImmuneRACE study and from 950 to 1,500 subjects provided by 6 global collaborators. A de-identified subject ID, COVID-19 status, age in years and sex were almost always included in the sample metadata. Where available, HLA class I and class II types were taken from metadata supplied by the sample provider and were not determined by assay-based typing. On the study overall, not on this receptor specifically: How much clinical and demographic metadata was included differed by source and by participant, and the metadata was provided uncurated.

TCRbeta CDR3 regions were amplified from genomic DNA using the immunoSEQ Assay, a bias-controlled multiplex PCR. The authors processed their data as follows. The number of nucleated cells in each sample was estimated by amplification of reference gene primers within the assay. Sequence reads were collapsed and filtered to measure the absolute abundance of every unique TCRbeta CDR3 rearrangement. For each sample, productive Simpson clonality was calculated as the square root of Simpson's diversity index over productive rearrangements. In its TCRdb copy, this immuneACCESS table keeps in-frame sequences only and misses some clones. Where compared with another copy, unresolved V genes explain less than half of these, and the others have no known cause. The DNA gave D and trimming, while V, J and clone size come from that table. The sample contains around 43,000 clones, around 86% of them found a single time. The ten largest clones represent approximately 20% of the sample.

V gives up 0 bases and J gives up 3 bases, and the segment between their germline ends measures 15 bases. The CDR3 contains 16 residues, cysteine and phenylalanine counted. Just the 48-base CDR3 DNA is kept, in frame starting at base 1. The CDR1 and CDR2 encoded by the germline V gene are SGDLS and YYNGEE. Regarding this clone: Its antigen specificity is not known. No qualities accompany the bases; no much larger clone lies one base away.

The collaborating institutions used their own protocols to collect whole blood in K2EDTA tubes. For TCRbeta analysis, collaborators shipped samples as frozen whole blood, isolated PBMCs, or DNA extracted from either of those sample types. Sample: peripheral blood. The source is a man in his forties or fifties in a cohort sampled during active COVID-19. The V and J genes are TRBV9 and TRBJ1-1, with TRBD1 perhaps the D gene, on 5 matching bases. The CDR3 protein is CASSVGGGDGYTEAFF. The DNA sequence is as follows: TGTGCCAGCAGCGTAGGTGGAGGGGACGGTTACACTGAAGCTTTCTTT.